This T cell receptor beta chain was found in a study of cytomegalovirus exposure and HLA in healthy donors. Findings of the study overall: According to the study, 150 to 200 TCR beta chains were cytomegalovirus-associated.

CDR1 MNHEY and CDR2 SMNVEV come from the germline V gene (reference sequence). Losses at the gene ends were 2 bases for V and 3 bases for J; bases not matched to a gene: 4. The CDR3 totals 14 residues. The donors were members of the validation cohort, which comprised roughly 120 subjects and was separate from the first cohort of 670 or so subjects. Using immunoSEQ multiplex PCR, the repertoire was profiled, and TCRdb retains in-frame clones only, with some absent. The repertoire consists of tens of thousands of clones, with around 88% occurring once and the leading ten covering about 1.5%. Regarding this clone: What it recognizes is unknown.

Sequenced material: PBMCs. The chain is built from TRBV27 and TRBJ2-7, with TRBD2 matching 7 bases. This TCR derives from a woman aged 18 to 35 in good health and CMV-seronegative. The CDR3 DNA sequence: TGTGCCAGCAGTTTAGACCAGCGGGGCTACGAGCAGTACTTC. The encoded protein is CASSLDQRGYEQYF.